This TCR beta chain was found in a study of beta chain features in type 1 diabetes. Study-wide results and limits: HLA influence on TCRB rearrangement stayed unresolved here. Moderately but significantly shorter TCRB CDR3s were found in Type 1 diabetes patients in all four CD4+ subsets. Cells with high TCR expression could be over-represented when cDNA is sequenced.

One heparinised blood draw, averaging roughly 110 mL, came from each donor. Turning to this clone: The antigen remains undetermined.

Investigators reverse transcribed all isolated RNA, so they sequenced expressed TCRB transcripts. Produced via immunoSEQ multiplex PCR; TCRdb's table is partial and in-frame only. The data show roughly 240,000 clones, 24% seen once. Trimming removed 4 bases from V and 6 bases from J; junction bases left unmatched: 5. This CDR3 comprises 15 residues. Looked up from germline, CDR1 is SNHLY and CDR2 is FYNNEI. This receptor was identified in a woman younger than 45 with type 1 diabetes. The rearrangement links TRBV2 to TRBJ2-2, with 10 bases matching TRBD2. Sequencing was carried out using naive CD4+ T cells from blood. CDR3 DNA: TGTGCCAGCAGTGGCACTAGCGGGGCCCCCGGGGAGCTGTTTTTT. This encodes CASSGTSGAPGELFF.